This entry lists 31 T cell receptor beta chains sequenced from one sample in a study of OX40 agonist ivuxolimab in advanced cancers. Using immunoSEQ multiplex PCR, the repertoire was profiled, and TCRdb retains in-frame clones only, with some absent. This sample has 45,000 to 50,000 clones, with roughly 86% found just once. This specimen consisted of CD4+ or CD8+ T cells sorted from blood, obtained in a trial of the OX40 agonist ivuxolimab. All receptors derive from an adult with an advanced solid tumor such as melanoma, head and neck, liver or kidney cancer.

The chain joins TRBV14 to TRBJ1-2; no firm D call. Trimming removed 2 bases at V and 0 bases at J, with 4 bases between. The CDR3 is made up of 13 amino acids. Germline V gives CDR1 SGHDN, CDR2 FVKESK. The CDR3 region has the DNA TGTGCCAGCAGCCAATCAGCTAACTATGGCTACACCTTC. The encoded protein is CASSQSANYGYTF.

This chain connects TRBV6-5 to TRBJ1-4; D uncertain. CDR3 length: 15 residues. V lost 0 bases and J lost 2, with 7 bases in between. Germline CDR1 MNHEY, CDR2 SVGAGI. This chain's CDR3 is CASSYSERTNEKLFF. In nucleotides, the CDR3 is TGTGCCAGCAGTTACTCAGAACGGACTAATGAAAAACTGTTTTTT.

The rearrangement joins TRBV4-3 to TRBJ2-2; D is undetermined. Germline loops: CDR1 LGHNA, CDR2 YSLEER. This CDR3 spans 14 amino acids. The ends were cut back, 0 bases at V and 4 bases at J, with 6 bases in the middle. This CDR3 reads CASSQDFGTGELFF. The CDR3, as DNA: TGCGCCAGCAGCCAAGATTTCGGCACCGGGGAGCTGTTTTTT.

This clone was found a few times. This chain connects TRBV30 to TRBJ1-1, with no clear D. V was clipped by 3 bases and J by 11 bases, with 22 bases between them. This CDR3 has 14 residues. Germline loops: CDR1 GTSNPN, CDR2 SVGIG (reference sequence). CDR3 amino acids: CAWSIWTEGSMAFF. The DNA of the CDR3 is TGTGCCTGGAGCATCTGGACCGAGGGCAGCATGGCTTTCTTT.

This rearrangement joins TRBV18 to TRBJ2-6; no clear D gene. In germline, CDR1 is KGHSH, CDR2 LQKENI. V was cut by 8 bases and J by 0 bases, with 8 bases left in between. This CDR3 contains 14 residues. CDR3 in amino acids: CASAESSGANVLTF. DNA for the CDR3: TGTGCCAGCGCAGAGAGCTCTGGGGCCAACGTCCTGACTTTC.

V and J are TRBV18 and TRBJ1-5; D unresolved. CDR3 length: 15 residues. Germline-derived CDR1 and CDR2 are KGHSH and LQKENI. Trimming removed 3 bases at V and 0 bases at J, with 9 bases between. In DNA form, the CDR3 reads TGTGCCAGCTCACCCGTCCCGATTAGCAATCAGCCCCAGCATTTT. Its translation is CASSPVPISNQPQHF.

This clone has just a few counts. This sequence joins TRBV7-7 and TRBJ2-3; possibly TRBD1 or TRBD2 for D (6 bases each). Trimming cost V 2 bases and J 0 bases, with 15 bases left between them. The CDR3 covers 17 residues. In germline, CDR1 is SSHAT, CDR2 FNYEAQ (reference sequence). In DNA form, the CDR3 reads TGTGCCAGCAGCTTAAGACCGGGGGCCCAAAGCACAGATACGCAGTATTTT. This encodes CASSLRPGAQSTDTQYF.

The genes are TRBV19 and TRBJ1-3; a possible D gene is TRBD1 (6 bases). The CDR3 is 14 amino acids. Germline CDR1 is LNHDA and CDR2 is SQIVND (reference sequence). V was cut by 1 base and J by 2 bases, with 6 bases left in between. The CDR3 protein is CASSIGTAGNTIYF. The CDR3 bases are TGTGCCAGTAGTATAGGGACAGCTGGAAACACCATATATTTT.

The V call is TRBV10-3, the J call TRBJ2-4; D is perhaps TRBD1 or TRBD2 (7 bases each). The CDR3 totals 15 residues. Per the germline V gene, CDR1 is ENHRY and CDR2 is SYGVKD. The V and J ends lost 2 bases and 9 bases respectively, with 17 bases between them. The CDR3 here is CAISETQGGAGIQYF. The DNA of the CDR3 is TGTGCCATCAGTGAGACCCAGGGGGGGGCAGGCATTCAGTACTTC.

This clone was found a few times. The chain carries TRBV9 and TRBJ1-6; D call uncertain. V was trimmed by 4 bases and J by 4 bases, leaving 15 bases between them. The CDR3 length is 16 residues. From germline, CDR1 is SGDLS and CDR2 YYNGEE. For the CDR3, the DNA is TGTGCCAGCAGCCCCCAAACGGGAGTTTATAATTCACCCCTCCACTTT. Encoded protein: CASSPQTGVYNSPLHF.

This clone was observed a few times. The rearrangement uses TRBV18 and TRBJ1-1; a weak D match, TRBD1 (6 bases). The ends were cut back, 3 bases at V and 5 bases at J, with 16 bases in the middle. The germline gives CDR1 KGHSH, CDR2 LQKENI. The CDR3 runs 15 residues. The CDR3, as DNA: TGTGCCAGCTCACCGGAGGCAGGGGCGAGGACTGAAGCTTTCTTT. It specifies CASSPEAGARTEAFF.

A single count supports this clone. V and J are TRBV6-1 and TRBJ1-1; maybe TRBD1 (5 bases). Germline assignment: CDR1 MNHNS and CDR2 SASEGT. The CDR3 consists of 13 residues. The CDR3 nucleotides are TGTCAGGTGGGGACGAATCTGAACACTGAAGCTTTCTTT. It is translated as CQVGTNLNTEAFF.

The chain couples TRBV7-9 to TRBJ2-7; 8 bases map to TRBD2. The CDR3 is 13 amino acids. Germline CDR1 SEHNR, CDR2 FQNEAQ (reference sequence). The ends lost 5 bases at V and 6 bases at J; junction bases unmatched: 6. The chain's CDR3 is CASSEGLAGEQYF. CDR3 nucleotide sequence: TGTGCCAGCAGCGAAGGACTAGCCGGCGAGCAGTACTTC.

This clone was counted once. This chain joins TRBV19 and TRBJ1-5, with D uncertain. This CDR3 contains 14 residues. Germline V gene sequence: CDR1 LNHDA, CDR2 SQIVND (reference sequence). Trimming cost V 3 bases and J 1 base, with 7 bases left between them. The CDR3 region is CASSMMGSNQPQHF. For the CDR3, the DNA is TGTGCCAGTAGTATGATGGGCAGCAATCAGCCCCAGCATTTT.

The sample holds one count of this clone. For the CDR3, the DNA is TGCAGCGCTCTTCTCGGGACAGGGGTGTTCGAGCAGTACTTC. Translated, it gives CSALLGTGVFEQYF. The chain links TRBV29-1 to TRBJ2-7; 10 bases match TRBD1. The CDR3 has 14 amino acids. Losses at the gene ends were 7 bases for V and 6 bases for J; bases not matched to a gene: 12. The germline gives CDR1 SQVTM, CDR2 ANQGSEA.

This chain connects TRBV6-1 to TRBJ1-2; the D is unclear. The CDR3 contains 13 residues. The germline CDR1 and CDR2 sequences are MNHNS and SASEGT. V dropped 2 bases and J dropped 3 bases, with 7 bases sitting between them. In nucleotides, the CDR3 is TGTGCCAGCAGTGAACAGGACTACTATGGCTACACCTTC. This gives the protein CASSEQDYYGYTF.

This rearrangement joins TRBV11-2 to TRBJ2-2; TRBD2 is a possible D gene (6 bases). Germline assignment: CDR1 SGHAT and CDR2 FQNNGV. The CDR3 has 16 residues. Trimming removed 4 bases from V and 5 bases from J, with 17 bases in between. The CDR3 nucleotides read TGTGCCAGCAGCTCCGAGGCCCTCGGGGGTACCGGGGAGCTGTTTTTT. Translating it yields CASSSEALGGTGELFF.

This chain links TRBV6-1 with TRBJ1-5; possible D gene TRBD1, 6 bases. V lost 8 bases and J 7 bases, leaving 12 bases between the germline ends. CDR3 size: 12 residues. The germline V gene has CDR1 MNHNS and CDR2 SASEGT. The CDR3 region has the DNA TGTGCCAGCCGGGGGGGCAGGCAGCCCCAGCATTTT. It is translated as CASRGGRQPQHF.

The chain combines TRBV25-1 with TRBJ1-4, with D perhaps matching TRBD1 (6 bases). This CDR3 is built from 15 residues. V was pared by 5 bases and J by 4 bases, with 14 bases between. Germline-derived CDR1 and CDR2 are MGHDK and SYGVNS. This CDR3 reads CASSRGTAGNEKLFF. In DNA form, the CDR3 reads TGTGCCAGCAGTAGGGGGACTGCGGGTAATGAAAAACTGTTTTTT.

V is TRBV13 and J is TRBJ2-3, with TRBD1 as a possible D gene (6 bases). The V end was cut by 5 bases, the J end by 8 bases, with 20 bases between. Germline V gives CDR1 PRHDT, CDR2 FYEKMQ (reference sequence). CDR3 size: 15 residues. The CDR3 is CASSPESASGATQYF. CDR3 nucleotide sequence: TGTGCCAGCAGCCCGGAGTCCGCATCAGGGGCTACGCAGTATTTT. Using reference TRBV13 and TRBJ2-3 for the parts outside the CDR3, the full variable domain is AAGVIQSPRHLIKEKRETATLKCYPIPRHDTVYWYQQGPGQDPQFLISFYEKMQSDKGSIPDRFSAQQFSDYHSELNMSSLELGDSALYFCASSPESASGATQYFGPGTRLTVL.

Only one count was recorded for this clone. The rearrangement links TRBV6-1 to TRBJ1-6, with D possibly matching TRBD1 (6 bases). The V and J ends lost 0 bases and 9 bases respectively, with 18 bases between them. Germline CDR1 MNHNS, CDR2 SASEGT. There are 17 residues in the CDR3. CDR3 sequence reads: CASSEAFPGAFGSPLHF. The CDR3 bases are TGTGCCAGCAGTGAAGCGTTTCCGGGGGCGTTCGGTTCACCCCTCCACTTT.

V is TRBV7-2 and J is TRBJ1-2, with D unresolved. Trimming stripped 1 base from V and 8 bases from J, with 17 bases between. CDR3 length equals 15 residues. CDR1 is SGHTA and CDR2 is FQGNSA in the germline V gene. CDR3 bases: TGTGCCAGCAGCTTAGAATCACGTAAAACCAACGGCTACACCTTC. Its protein product is CASSLESRKTNGYTF.

The table lists this clone with a count of one. This sequence joins TRBV6-1 and TRBJ2-7, with TRBD1 matching 7 bases. CDR1 is MNHNS and CDR2 is SASEGT in the germline V gene. J gave up 4 bases and V 1 base, and 7 bases lay outside the gene matches. The CDR3 has 15 residues. Written as DNA, the CDR3 is TGTGCCAGCAGTGAAGGACAGGGCTATACATACGAGCAGTACTTC. Its translation: CASSEGQGYTYEQYF.

The chain employs TRBV5-5 and TRBJ2-3, with unresolved D. In germline, CDR1 is SGHKS, CDR2 YYEKEE (reference sequence). Trimming cost V 2 bases and J 3 bases, with 7 bases left between them. The CDR3 runs 13 residues. The CDR3 protein is CASSFYETDTQYF. The CDR3 DNA sequence: TGTGCCAGCAGCTTCTACGAGACAGATACGCAGTATTTT.

V gene TRBV9 combines with J gene TRBJ2-2, with 11 bases fitting TRBD2. V lost 0 bases to trimming and J lost 4 bases; unmatched junction nucleotides: 11. Germline V lookup: CDR1 SGDLS, CDR2 YYNGEE. The CDR3 totals 19 residues. CDR3 bases: TGTGCCAGCAGCGTAGGGCCGTGGCTAGCGGGAGGAGGCACCGGGGAGCTGTTTTTT. It yields the protein CASSVGPWLAGGGTGELFF. Using reference TRBV9 and TRBJ2-2 for the parts outside the CDR3, the full variable domain is DSGVTQTPKHLITATGQRVTLRCSPRSGDLSVYWYQQSLDQGLQFLIQYYNGEERAKGNILERFSAQQFPDLHSELNLSSLELGDSALYFCASSVGPWLAGGGTGELFFGEGSRLTVL.

This clone was detected only a few times. The chain links TRBV2 to TRBJ1-2; no reliable D call. Trimming took off 6 bases at V and 0 bases at J, with 2 bases between the two ends. The length of the CDR3 is 11 residues. Looked up from germline, CDR1 is SNHLY and CDR2 is FYNNEI. The CDR3 spells CASRANYGYTF. In nucleotides, the CDR3 is TGTGCCAGCAGAGCTAACTATGGCTACACCTTC.

This clone was counted a single time. The V gene is TRBV14, the J gene TRBJ2-7; TRBD1 might be the D (7 bases). Germline V gene sequence: CDR1 SGHDN, CDR2 FVKESK. The CDR3 runs to 19 residues. The V and J ends lost 1 base and 2 bases respectively, with 24 bases between them. The CDR3 is CASSQAFFRGDKRAYEQYF. The CDR3 DNA reads as TGTGCCAGCAGCCAAGCGTTTTTCAGGGGGGATAAGAGGGCCTACGAGCAGTACTTC.

The gene calls are TRBV15 and TRBJ2-5; TRBD2 matches 13 bases. The germline V gene has CDR1 LNHNV and CDR2 YYDKDF (reference sequence). V gave up 5 bases and J gave up 0 bases; unmatched junction bases: 9. The CDR3 has 18 residues. In nucleotides, the CDR3 is TGTGCCACCAGCGAGCGACTAGCGGGGGGATGGTACCAAGAGACCCAGTACTTC. Amino acids: CATSERLAGGWYQETQYF.

This clone was observed a handful of times. For the CDR3, the DNA is TGTGCCAGCAGCGTAGCCGAGACAGGGGCCTATAATTCACCCCTCCACTTT. It is translated as CASSVAETGAYNSPLHF. The rearrangement joins TRBV9 to TRBJ1-6, with 8 nucleotides matching TRBD1. CDR3 length: 17 amino acids. Trimming took 0 bases from V and 2 from J; bases not matched to a gene: 4. Per the germline V gene, CDR1 is SGDLS and CDR2 is YYNGEE.

The chain links TRBV28 to TRBJ1-2, with D possibly being TRBD1 (5 bases). This CDR3 has 14 amino acids. The V gene lost 7 bases and the J gene lost 4 bases, with 16 bases spanning the gap. The V gene's germline CDR1 is MDHEN and CDR2 SYDVKM. This CDR3 is CASTYQSGGYGYTF. For the CDR3, the DNA is TGTGCCAGCACCTACCAAAGCGGGGGCTATGGCTACACCTTC.

The J gene is TRBJ2-7, the V gene TRBV18; TRBD1 might be the D (5 bases). Germline V gene data show CDR1 as KGHSH and CDR2 as LQKENI. The CDR3 is 12 amino acids. V lost 6 bases, J lost 8 bases, and 14 bases lay in between. The CDR3 DNA reads TGTGCCAGCTCTCAATCCCAGGGCCAGCAGTACTTC. This codes for CASSQSQGQQYF.